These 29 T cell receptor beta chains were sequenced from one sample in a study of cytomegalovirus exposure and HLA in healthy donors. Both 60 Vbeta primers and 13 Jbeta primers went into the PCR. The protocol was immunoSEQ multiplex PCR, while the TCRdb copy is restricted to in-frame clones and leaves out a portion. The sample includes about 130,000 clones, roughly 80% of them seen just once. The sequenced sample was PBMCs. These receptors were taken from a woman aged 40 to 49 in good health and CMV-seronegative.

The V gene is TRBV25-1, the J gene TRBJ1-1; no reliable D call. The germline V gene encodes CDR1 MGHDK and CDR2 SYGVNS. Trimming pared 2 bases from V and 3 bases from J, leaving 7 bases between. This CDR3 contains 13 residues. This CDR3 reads CASSETLYTEAFF. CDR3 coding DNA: TGTGCCAGCAGTGAAACCCTATACACTGAAGCTTTCTTT.

CDR3 DNA sequence: TGTGCCAGCAGCTTAGGACAGGGATCCACCTCTGAAAAACTGTTTTTT. This encodes CASSLGQGSTSEKLFF. This chain joins TRBV7-9 and TRBJ1-4; 7 nucleotides align to TRBD1. With 1 base clipped from V and 7 bases from J, the junction kept 9 bases outside the gene matches. Per the germline V gene, CDR1 is SEHNR and CDR2 is FQNEAQ (reference sequence). This CDR3 has 16 amino acids.

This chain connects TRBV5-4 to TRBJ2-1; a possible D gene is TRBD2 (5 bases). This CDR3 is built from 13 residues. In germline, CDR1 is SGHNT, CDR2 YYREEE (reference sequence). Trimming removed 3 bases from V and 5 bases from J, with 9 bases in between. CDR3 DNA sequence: TGTGCCAGCAGCTGGGGAGCAAACAATGAGCAGTTCTTC. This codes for CASSWGANNEQFF.

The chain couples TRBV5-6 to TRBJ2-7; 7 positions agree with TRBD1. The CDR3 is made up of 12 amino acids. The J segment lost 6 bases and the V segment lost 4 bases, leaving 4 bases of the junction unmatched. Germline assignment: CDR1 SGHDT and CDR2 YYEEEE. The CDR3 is CASSRDRFEQYF. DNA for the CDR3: TGTGCCAGCAGCCGGGACAGATTCGAGCAGTACTTC.

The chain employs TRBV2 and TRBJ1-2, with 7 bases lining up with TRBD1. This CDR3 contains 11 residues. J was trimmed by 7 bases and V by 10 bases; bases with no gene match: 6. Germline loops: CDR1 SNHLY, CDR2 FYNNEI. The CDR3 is CATADRTGYTF. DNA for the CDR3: TGTGCCACTGCGGACAGGACTGGCTACACCTTC.

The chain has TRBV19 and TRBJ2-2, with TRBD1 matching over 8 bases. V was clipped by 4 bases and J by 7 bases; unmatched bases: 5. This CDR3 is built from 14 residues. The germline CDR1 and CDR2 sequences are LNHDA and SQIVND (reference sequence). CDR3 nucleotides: TGTGCCAGTAGTACGGACAGGGTGGGCGGGGAGCTGTTTTTT. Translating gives CASSTDRVGGELFF.

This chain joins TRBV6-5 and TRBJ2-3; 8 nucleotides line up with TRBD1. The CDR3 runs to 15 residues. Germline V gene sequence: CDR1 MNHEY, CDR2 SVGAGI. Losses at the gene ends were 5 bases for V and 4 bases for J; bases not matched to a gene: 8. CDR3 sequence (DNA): TGTGCCAGCAGTCGCCAGGGGGCGGGTTCAGATACGCAGTATTTT. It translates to CASSRQGAGSDTQYF.

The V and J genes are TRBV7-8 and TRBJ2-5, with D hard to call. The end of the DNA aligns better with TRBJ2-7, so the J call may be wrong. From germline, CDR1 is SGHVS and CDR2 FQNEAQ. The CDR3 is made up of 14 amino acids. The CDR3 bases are TGTGCCAGCAGCGCCGCCGCCGTTTTATCCGAGCAGTACTTC. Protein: CASSAAAVLSEQYF.

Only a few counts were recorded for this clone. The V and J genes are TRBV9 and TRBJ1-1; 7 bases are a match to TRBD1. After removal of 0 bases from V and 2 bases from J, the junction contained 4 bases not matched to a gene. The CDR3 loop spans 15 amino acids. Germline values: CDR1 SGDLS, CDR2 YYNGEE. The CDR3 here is CASSVDAGGNTEAFF. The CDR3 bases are TGTGCCAGCAGCGTAGATGCAGGGGGAAACACTGAAGCTTTCTTT.

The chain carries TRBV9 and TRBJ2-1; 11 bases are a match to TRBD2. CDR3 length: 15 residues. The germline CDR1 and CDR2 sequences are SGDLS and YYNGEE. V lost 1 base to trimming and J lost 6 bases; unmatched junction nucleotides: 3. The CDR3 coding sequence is TGTGCCAGCAGCGTAACTAGCGGGAGTATCAATGAGCAGTTCTTC. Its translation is CASSVTSGSINEQFF.

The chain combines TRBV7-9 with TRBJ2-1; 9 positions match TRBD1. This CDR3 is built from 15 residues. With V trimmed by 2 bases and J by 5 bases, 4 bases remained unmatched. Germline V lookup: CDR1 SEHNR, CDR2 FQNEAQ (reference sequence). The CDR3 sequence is CASSLSGQGHNEQFF. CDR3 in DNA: TGTGCCAGCAGCTTATCGGGACAGGGTCACAATGAGCAGTTCTTC.

For the CDR3, the DNA is TGCGCCAGCAGCTTAGGAGGGAAATCCTACGAGCAGTACTTC. Residues: CASSLGGKSYEQYF. This rearrangement joins TRBV5-1 to TRBJ2-7; the D gene is possibly TRBD2 (6 bases). Trimming shortened V by 2 bases and J by 1 base, and 10 bases separated the two germline ends. Per the germline V gene, CDR1 is SGHRS and CDR2 is YFSETQ. This CDR3 region has 14 residues.

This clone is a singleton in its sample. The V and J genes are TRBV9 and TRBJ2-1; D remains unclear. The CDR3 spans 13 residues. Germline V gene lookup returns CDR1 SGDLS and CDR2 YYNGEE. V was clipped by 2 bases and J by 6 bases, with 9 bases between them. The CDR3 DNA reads TGTGCCAGCAGCGTTTTCCCCAGCAATGAGCAGTTCTTC. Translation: CASSVFPSNEQFF. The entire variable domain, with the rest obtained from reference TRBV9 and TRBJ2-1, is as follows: DSGVTQTPKHLITATGQRVTLRCSPRSGDLSVYWYQQSLDQGLQFLIQYYNGEERAKGNILERFSAQQFPDLHSELNLSSLELGDSALYFCASSVFPSNEQFFGPGTRLTVL.

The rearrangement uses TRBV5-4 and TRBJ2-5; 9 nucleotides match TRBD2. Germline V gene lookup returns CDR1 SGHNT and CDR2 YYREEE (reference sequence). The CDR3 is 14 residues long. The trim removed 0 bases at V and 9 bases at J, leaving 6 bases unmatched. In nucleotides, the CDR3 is TGTGCCAGCAGCTTGGAGGGCGGGAGGGAGCCCCAGTACTTC. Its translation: CASSLEGGREPQYF. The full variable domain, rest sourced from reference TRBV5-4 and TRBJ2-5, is ETGVTQSPTHLIKTRGQQVTLRCSSQSGHNTVSWYQQALGQGPQFIFQYYREEENGRGNFPPRFSGLQFPNYSSELNVNALELDDSALYLCASSLEGGREPQYFGPGTRLLVL.

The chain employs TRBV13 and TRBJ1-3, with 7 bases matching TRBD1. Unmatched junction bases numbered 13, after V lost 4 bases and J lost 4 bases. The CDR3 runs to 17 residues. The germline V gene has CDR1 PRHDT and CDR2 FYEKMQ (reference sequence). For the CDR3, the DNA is TGTGCCAGCAGCTCTCGACAGGGTGGAAAGGCAGGAAACACCATATATTTT. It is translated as CASSSRQGGKAGNTIYF.

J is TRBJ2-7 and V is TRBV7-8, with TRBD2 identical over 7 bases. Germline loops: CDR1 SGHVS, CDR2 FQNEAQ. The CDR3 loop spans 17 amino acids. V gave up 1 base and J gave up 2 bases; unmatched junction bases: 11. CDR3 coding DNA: TGTGCCAGCAGCTTAGGGGGGGGAGCAGACAGTGCCTACGAGCAGTACTTC. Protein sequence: CASSLGGGADSAYEQYF.

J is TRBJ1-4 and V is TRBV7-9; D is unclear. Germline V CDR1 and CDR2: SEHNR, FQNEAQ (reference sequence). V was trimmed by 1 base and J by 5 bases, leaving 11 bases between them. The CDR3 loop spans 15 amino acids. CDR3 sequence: CASSLVVSGNEKLFF. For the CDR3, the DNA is TGTGCCAGCAGCTTAGTGGTCAGCGGAAATGAAAAACTGTTTTTT.

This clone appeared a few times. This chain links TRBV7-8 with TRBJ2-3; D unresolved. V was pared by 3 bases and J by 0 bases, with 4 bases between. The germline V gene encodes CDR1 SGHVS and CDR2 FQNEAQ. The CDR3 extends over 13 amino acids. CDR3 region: CASSLSSTDTQYF. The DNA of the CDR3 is TGTGCCAGCAGCTTGAGTAGCACAGATACGCAGTATTTT.

Here the CDR3 DNA reads TGTGCCAGTAACCCAGGGGGCCTGAACACTGAAGCTTTCTTT. This translates into CASNPGGLNTEAFF. This rearrangement joins TRBV19 to TRBJ1-1; 8 bases are shared with TRBD1. From germline, CDR1 is LNHDA and CDR2 SQIVND (reference sequence). Germline trimming cut 7 bases from V and 0 bases from J; bases unmatched to any gene: 4. CDR3 size: 14 residues.

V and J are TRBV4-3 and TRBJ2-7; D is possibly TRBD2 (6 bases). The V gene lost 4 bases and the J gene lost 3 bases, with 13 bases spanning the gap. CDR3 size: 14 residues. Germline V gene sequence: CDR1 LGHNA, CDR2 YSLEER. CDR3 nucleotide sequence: TGCGCCAGCAGCCGAGGGACCGGGGGCTACGAGCAGTACTTC. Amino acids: CASSRGTGGYEQYF.

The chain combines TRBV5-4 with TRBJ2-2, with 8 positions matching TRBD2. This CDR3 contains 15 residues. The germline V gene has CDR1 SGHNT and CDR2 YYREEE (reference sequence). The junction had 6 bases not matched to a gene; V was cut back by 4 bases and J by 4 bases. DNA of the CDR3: TGTGCCAGCAGCCCTAAGCGGGAGCCCACCGGGGAGCTGTTTTTT. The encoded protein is CASSPKREPTGELFF. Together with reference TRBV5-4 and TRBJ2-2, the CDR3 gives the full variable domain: ETGVTQSPTHLIKTRGQQVTLRCSSQSGHNTVSWYQQALGQGPQFIFQYYREEENGRGNFPPRFSGLQFPNYSSELNVNALELDDSALYLCASSPKREPTGELFFGEGSRLTVL.

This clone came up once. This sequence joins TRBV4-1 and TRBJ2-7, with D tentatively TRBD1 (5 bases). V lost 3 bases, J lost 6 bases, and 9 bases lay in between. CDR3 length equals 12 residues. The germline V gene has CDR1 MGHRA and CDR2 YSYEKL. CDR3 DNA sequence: TGCGCCAGCAGCCAGACAGCTTTCGAGCAGTACTTC. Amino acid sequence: CASSQTAFEQYF.

The CDR3, as DNA: TGTGCCAGCAGCTTAGGAGGTGCGGAGACCCAGTACTTC. Amino acid sequence: CASSLGGAETQYF. The rearrangement joins TRBV11-2 to TRBJ2-5; D gene uncertain. CDR1 is SGHAT, CDR2 FQNNGV, per germline. V lost 1 base and J lost 5, with 8 bases in between. The CDR3 spans 13 residues.

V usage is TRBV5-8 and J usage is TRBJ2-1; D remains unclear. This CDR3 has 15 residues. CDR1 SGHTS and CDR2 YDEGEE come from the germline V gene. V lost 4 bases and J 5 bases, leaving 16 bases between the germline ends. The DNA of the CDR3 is TGTGCCAGCAGCCTCGGCAGGCACAGAAACAATGAGCAGTTCTTC. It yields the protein CASSLGRHRNNEQFF. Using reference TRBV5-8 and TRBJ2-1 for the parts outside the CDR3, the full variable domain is EAGVTQSPTHLIKTRGQQATLRCSPISGHTSVYWYQQALGLGLQFLLWYDEGEERNRGNFPPRFSGRQFPNYSSELNVNALELEDSALYLCASSLGRHRNNEQFFGPGTRLTVL.

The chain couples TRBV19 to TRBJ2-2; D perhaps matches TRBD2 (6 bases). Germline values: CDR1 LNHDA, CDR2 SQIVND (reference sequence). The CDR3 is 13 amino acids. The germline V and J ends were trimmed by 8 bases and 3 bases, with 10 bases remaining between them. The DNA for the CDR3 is TGTGCCAGTCGGGAGTCAGACACCGGGGAGCTGTTTTTT. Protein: CASRESDTGELFF.

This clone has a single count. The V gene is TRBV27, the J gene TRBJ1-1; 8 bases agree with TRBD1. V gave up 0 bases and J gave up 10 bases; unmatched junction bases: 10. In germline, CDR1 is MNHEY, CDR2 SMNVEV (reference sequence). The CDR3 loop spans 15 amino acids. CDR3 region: CASSLSGQGGWTAFF. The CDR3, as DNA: TGTGCCAGCAGTTTATCTGGACAGGGCGGGTGGACAGCTTTCTTT.

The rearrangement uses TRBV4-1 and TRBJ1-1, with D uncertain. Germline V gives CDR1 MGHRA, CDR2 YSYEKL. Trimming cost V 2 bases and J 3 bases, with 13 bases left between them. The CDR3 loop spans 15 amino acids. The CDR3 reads CASSQFLGEDTEAFF. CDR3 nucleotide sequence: TGCGCCAGCAGCCAATTCCTGGGTGAGGACACTGAAGCTTTCTTT.

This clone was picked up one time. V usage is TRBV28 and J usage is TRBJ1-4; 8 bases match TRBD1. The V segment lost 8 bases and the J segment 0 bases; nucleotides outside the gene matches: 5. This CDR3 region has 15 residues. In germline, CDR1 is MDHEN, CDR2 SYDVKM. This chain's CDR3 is CASGGQGTTNEKLFF. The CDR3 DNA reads TGTGCCAGCGGCGGACAGGGAACAACTAATGAAAAACTGTTTTTT.

The DNA of the CDR3 is TGTGCCAGCAGCCGGGACAGAGGGCCCGGTGAGCAGTTCTTC. Protein product: CASSRDRGPGEQFF. This chain connects TRBV6-4 to TRBJ2-1; 7 bases align to TRBD1. The CDR3 loop spans 14 amino acids. The germline gives CDR1 MRHNA, CDR2 SNTAGT. J lost 9 bases, V lost 6 bases, and 11 bases had no gene match.